This section outlines one T cell receptor beta chain sequence together with its context. V dropped 4 bases and J dropped 3 bases, with 15 bases sitting between them. There are 16 residues in the CDR3. Per the germline V gene, CDR1 is LGHNA and CDR2 is YSLEER. The table came from immunoSEQ multiplex PCR; TCRdb's copy has only in-frame clones and leaves some out. The sample has about 190,000 clones; approximately 90% are singletons. The sample originates from a study of blood T cell repertoires in COVID-19. In the study overall: COVID-19 samples collected from the United States, Italy and Spain covered acute and convalescent phases.

Specimen: peripheral blood. The chain couples TRBV4-3 to TRBJ2-2; possibly TRBD1 for D (6 bases). This TCR derives from a human donor in a cohort sampled during active COVID-19. DNA for the CDR3: TGCGCCAGCAGCCTATCGGTTGGGGGCGACACCGGGGAGCTGTTTTTT. It codes for CASSLSVGGDTGELFF.